Described below is a single TCR beta chain sequence and its context. Only a few counts were recorded for this clone. It lacks a known antigen. The sample holds no much larger clone one base away, and base qualities are not on file. This specimen comes from a study of T cell responses to AZD1222 COVID-19 vaccine (dated by TCRdb to the early 2020s). In terms of the full investigation: AZD1222 recipients given second doses at about 4 weeks or at about 12 weeks were pooled, since spike-specific TCR depth and breadth were not found to differ between the two schedules. A total of under 250 trial participants underwent TCR sequencing, of whom 200 to 220 had received two doses of AZD1222 and about 26 had received two doses of the MenACWY control vaccine. Trial participants were enrolled by age into subgroups of 18-55, 56-69 and 70-plus years, and 148, 28 and 57 TCR-sequenced participants, respectively, were included in these subgroups. The full study reports these points: In the small 56-69-year group, the increase in depth fell short of significance, most likely because of low power. Reportedly, close to half of the unique spike-specific TCRs recognized epitopes lying outside the regions that are mutated in the B.1.351 and B.1.1.7 variants. After two AZD1222 doses, spike-specific TCR breadth and depth were significantly higher than at day 0 and than in MenACWY recipients. Because no day 14 peak-response samples were available, repertoires were characterized only after the peak T cell response. Most participants were white British and females outnumbered males, and the authors suggested that clonal diversity may have been underestimated. The vaccine-associated CD4 TCRs covered the entire spike protein, and the dominant responses fell in regions 160-218 and 743-854. Conclusions about previously exposed vaccinees were limited because only six AZD1222 recipients were SARS-CoV-2 seropositive at baseline.

The time point label of this sample denotes: baseline before first vaccination. Vaccinee samples were obtained from the UK trials COV001 and COV002, which included a single-blind randomized controlled phase 2/3 trial of AZD1222 (ChAdOx1 nCoV-19) in healthy adults. Trial participant PBMC samples were collected at day 0 and day 28 after the second dose for TCRbeta chain sequencing. The CDR3 regions of human TCRbeta chains were analyzed by immunosequencing. The original pipeline was this. TCRs in the repertoires were compared against a reference library of SARS-CoV-2-specific TCRs that had been generated with the MIRA antigen-specificity platform. Breadth meant the fraction of unique TCRs that were SARS-CoV-2-associated, whereas depth meant the fraction of total T cells that were SARS-CoV-2-associated. Using the MIRA data, each spike-specific TCR was mapped to the spike region that the TCR reacts to and placed in a CD4 or CD8 class. Log10-transformed breadth and depth values were compared by one-way ANOVA with Sidak's multiple comparisons tests. TCRdb took this table from immuneACCESS and kept in-frame rearrangements with V and J called. Such tables lack part of the clones; where checked against another copy, unresolved V genes explain under half of the gap, and the rest is unexplained. V and J calls and clone size follow that table, whereas D and trimming were derived from the DNA. The sample table contains 100,000 to 150,000 clones; only one count was recorded for over 75% of them. Together, the top ten hold around 7.7% of the sample.

The material was peripheral blood, obtained on day 0 of AZD1222 vaccination. The clonotype originates from an adult in good health.

CDR3 sequence: CASSLGASGRNEQYF. In nucleotides, the sequence is TGTGCCAGCAGCCTCGGGGCTAGCGGGAGAAACGAGCAGTACTTC. In this chain, TRBV28 is recombined with TRBJ2-7, and 10 junction bases match TRBD2. The CDR1 and CDR2 encoded by the germline V gene are MDHEN and SYDVKM. The CDR3 covers 15 residues, taking in both the cysteine and the phenylalanine. CDR3 DNA only is kept here, 45 bases in frame from base 1. At the junction V is shortened by 6 bases and J by 5 bases; bases outside the gene matches: 10.